This T cell receptor beta chain appears in the sequencing data of a study of T-cell memory formation after mild COVID-19. Across the whole study: Most TCR clusters belonged to a single donor. Points from the study as a whole: Certain responding clones were present in pre-infection memory, suggesting participation of cross-reactive memory. The second-wave clones peaking on day 37 were not confirmed as SARS-CoV-2-specific.

This clonotype has a handful of counts. Its antigen remains unidentified. TCRdb called the 5' RACE reads again in MiXCR, with one record for every CDR3 protein. The sample contains approximately 560,000 distinct CDR3 sequences, around 16% of which appear only once. This sequence originates from an adult woman who had mild COVID-19 (a few samples of this study predate the infection). Cell type and time point are not known. Input material: PBMCs or a T cell subset sorted from them (not recorded which).

CDR3 sequence reads: CASQPRGAGNTIYF. CDR3 nucleotides: TGTGCCAGCCAACCCAGGGGTGCTGGAAACACCATATATTTT. The chain couples TRBV7-9 to TRBJ1-3, with D possibly matching TRBD1 (6 bases). This CDR3 is 14 amino acids long. Germline assignment: CDR1 SEHNR and CDR2 FQNEAQ (reference sequence). Trimming left V 8 bases short and J 2 bases short, with 13 bases between.